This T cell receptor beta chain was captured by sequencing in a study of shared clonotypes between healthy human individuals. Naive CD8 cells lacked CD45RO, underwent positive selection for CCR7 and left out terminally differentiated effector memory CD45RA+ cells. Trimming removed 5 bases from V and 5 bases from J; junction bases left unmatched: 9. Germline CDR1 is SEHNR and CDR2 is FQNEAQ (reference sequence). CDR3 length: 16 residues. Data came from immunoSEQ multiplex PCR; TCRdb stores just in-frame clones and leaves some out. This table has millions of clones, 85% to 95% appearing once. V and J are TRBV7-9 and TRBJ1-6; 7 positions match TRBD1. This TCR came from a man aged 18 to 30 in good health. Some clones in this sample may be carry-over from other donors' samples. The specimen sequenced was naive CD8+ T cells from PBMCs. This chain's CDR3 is CASSPAPGQNNSPLHF. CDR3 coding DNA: TGTGCCAGCAGCCCAGCCCCGGGACAGAATAATTCACCCCTCCACTTT.